The T cell receptor beta chain under discussion was sequenced for a study of blood T cells in healthy people across ages. This clonotype came up a few times. The antigen remains undetermined. The use of a sample-barcoded 5' primer and a J-beta primer mix characterized a second PCR of roughly 7 to 11 cycles. One entry per CDR3 protein results from TCRdb running MiXCR on the 5' RACE reads. The sample carries 1.5 million to 2 million distinct CDR3 sequences, about 35% recorded once. Points from the study as a whole: Nothing was known about donor CMV status, and this possibly confounded expanded clonotype changes. Since the PBMCs were unsorted, naive and antigen-experienced cells could not be conclusively compared.

The CDR3 contains 15 residues. V was pared by 4 bases and J by 2 bases, with 6 bases of the junction left unmatched. Germline assignment: CDR1 MNHNS and CDR2 SASEGT. This rearrangement joins TRBV6-1 to TRBJ2-7, with 9 nucleotides matching TRBD1. The specimen sequenced was blood. The TCR sequence derives from a woman aged 25-40 years in good health. The CDR3 DNA sequence: TGTGCCAGCAGTGCCGAACAGGGGGCAACCTACGAGCAGTACTTC. This gives the protein CASSAEQGATYEQYF.